This T cell receptor beta chain comes out of a study of T cells in Graves' hyperthyroidism and ophthalmopathy. TCR beta CDR3 regions were amplified from RNA. HTBI primers were used for first-round RT-PCR of the TCR CDR3. From the multiplex PCR reads, TCRdb called clonotypes with MiXCR, one entry per CDR3 protein. The table has about 680,000 distinct CDR3 sequences, approximately 40% seen once. The sample consisted of blood. The TCR sequence derives from a woman in her 40s with Graves' hyperthyroidism.

CDR3 DNA: TGTGCCAGCAGGTACCTGGGGGGAGAGACCCAGTACTTC. Encoded protein: CASRYLGGETQYF. The chain links TRBV24-1 to TRBJ2-7; D might be TRBD2 (6 bases). The DNA matches TRBJ2-5 better at its end, which makes the J call doubtful. CDR3 size: 13 residues. The V gene's germline CDR1 is KGHDR and CDR2 SFDVKD.